The present T cell receptor beta chain was sequenced within a study of T cells after yellow fever vaccination. TCRdb reprocessed the 5' RACE reads via MiXCR and lists one record per CDR3 protein. Seen here are about 630,000 distinct CDR3 sequences, roughly an eighth observed once, and the top ten hold around 14%. This clonotype has a count of ten or more. Its cognate antigen is unknown. From germline, CDR1 is LNHDA and CDR2 SQIVND (reference sequence). This CDR3 spans 15 amino acids. Trimming pared 5 bases from V and 1 base from J, leaving 14 bases between. Overall study findings and caveats: Detected again after the booster were most primary-vaccination clones, at 95% to 96% CD4 and 88% CD8.

This clonotype was sampled from a man younger than 40 who received the YFV17D yellow fever vaccine. The sample in question was PBMCs, obtained on the day of the yellow fever booster vaccination. The rearrangement uses TRBV19 and TRBJ2-5, with D unclear. The CDR3 bases are TGTGCCAGTAGTGGTCGTCAGGTCCTCCAAGAGACCCAGTACTTC. This translates into CASSGRQVLQETQYF.